The present T cell receptor beta chain was sequenced within a study of T cells in Graves' hyperthyroidism and ophthalmopathy. Study background: Specimen type is peripheral blood, collected at initial diagnosis prior to any treatment. Whole-study findings and limits: Researchers found most expanded thyroid clonotypes above 0.001 in blood as well.

Per germline, CDR1 MNHEY and CDR2 SVGAGI. Trimming cost V 2 bases and J 3 bases; bases outside gene matches: 23. This CDR3 has 22 amino acids. Amplified TCR beta CDR3 regions derived from RNA transcripts. HTBI primers were used for first-round RT-PCR of the TCR CDR3. In TCRdb, the multiplex PCR reads were re-called with MiXCR into one record per CDR3 protein. The sample shows under 550,000 distinct CDR3 sequences, about an eighth of them seen only once. The table lists this clonotype with a few counts. Its antigen is as yet unknown. The chain uses TRBV6-5 and TRBJ2-3; 10 positions agree with TRBD2. The material sequenced was blood. The sequence was collected from a woman younger than 35 with Graves' hyperthyroidism. This CDR3 is CASSYHNIPPGLAFFFTDTQYF. The CDR3 DNA is TGTGCCAGCAGTTACCACAACATACCACCGGGACTAGCGTTTTTTTTTACAGATACGCAGTATTTT.